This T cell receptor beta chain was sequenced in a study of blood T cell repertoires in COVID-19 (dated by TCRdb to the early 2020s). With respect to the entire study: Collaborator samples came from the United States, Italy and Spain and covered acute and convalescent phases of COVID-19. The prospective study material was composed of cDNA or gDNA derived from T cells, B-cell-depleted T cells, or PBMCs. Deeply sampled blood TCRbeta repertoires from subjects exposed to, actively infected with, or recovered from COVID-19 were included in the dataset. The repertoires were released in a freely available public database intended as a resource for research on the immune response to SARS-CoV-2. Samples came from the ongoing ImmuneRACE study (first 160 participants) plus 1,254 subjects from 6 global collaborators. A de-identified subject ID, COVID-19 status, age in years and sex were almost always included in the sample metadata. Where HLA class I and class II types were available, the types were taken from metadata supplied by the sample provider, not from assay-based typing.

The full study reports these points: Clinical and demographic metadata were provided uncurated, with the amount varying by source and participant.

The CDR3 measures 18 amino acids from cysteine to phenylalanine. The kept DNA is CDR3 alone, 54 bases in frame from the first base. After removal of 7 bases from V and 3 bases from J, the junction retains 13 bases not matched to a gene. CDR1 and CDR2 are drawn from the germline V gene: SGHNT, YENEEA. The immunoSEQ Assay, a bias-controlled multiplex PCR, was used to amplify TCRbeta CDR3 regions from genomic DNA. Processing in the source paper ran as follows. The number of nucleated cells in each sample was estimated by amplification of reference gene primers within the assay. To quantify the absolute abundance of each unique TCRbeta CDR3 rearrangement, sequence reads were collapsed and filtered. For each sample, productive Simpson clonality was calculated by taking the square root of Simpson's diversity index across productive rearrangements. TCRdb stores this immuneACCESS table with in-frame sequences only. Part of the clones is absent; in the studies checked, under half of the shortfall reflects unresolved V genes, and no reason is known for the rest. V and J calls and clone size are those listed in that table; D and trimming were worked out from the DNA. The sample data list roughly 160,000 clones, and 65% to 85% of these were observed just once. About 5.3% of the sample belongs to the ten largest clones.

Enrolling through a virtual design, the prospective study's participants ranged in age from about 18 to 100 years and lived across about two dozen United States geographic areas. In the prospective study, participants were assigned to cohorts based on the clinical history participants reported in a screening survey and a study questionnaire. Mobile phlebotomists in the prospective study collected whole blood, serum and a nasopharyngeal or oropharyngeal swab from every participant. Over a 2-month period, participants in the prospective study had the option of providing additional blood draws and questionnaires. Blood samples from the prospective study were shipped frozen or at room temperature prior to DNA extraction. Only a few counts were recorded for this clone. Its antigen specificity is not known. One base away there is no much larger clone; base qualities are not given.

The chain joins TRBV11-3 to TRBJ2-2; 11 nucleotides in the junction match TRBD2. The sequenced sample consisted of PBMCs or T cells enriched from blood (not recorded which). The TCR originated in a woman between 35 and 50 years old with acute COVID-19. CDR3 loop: CASTVTGTSGRYTGELFF. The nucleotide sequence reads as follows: TGTGCCAGCACCGTCACCGGGACTAGCGGTCGGTACACCGGGGAGCTGTTTTTT.